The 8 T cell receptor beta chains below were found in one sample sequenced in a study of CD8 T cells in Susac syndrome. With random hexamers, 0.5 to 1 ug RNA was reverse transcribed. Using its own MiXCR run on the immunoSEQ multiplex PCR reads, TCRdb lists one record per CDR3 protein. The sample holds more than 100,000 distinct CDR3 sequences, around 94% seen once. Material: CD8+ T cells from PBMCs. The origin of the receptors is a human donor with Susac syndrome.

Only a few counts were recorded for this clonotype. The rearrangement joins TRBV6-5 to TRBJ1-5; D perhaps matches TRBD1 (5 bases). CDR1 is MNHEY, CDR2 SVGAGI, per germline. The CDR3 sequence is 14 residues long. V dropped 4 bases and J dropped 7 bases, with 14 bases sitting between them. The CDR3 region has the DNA TGTGCCAGCAGTTCGGGGCAGGGTAACCAGCCCCAGCATTTT. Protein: CASSSGQGNQPQHF.

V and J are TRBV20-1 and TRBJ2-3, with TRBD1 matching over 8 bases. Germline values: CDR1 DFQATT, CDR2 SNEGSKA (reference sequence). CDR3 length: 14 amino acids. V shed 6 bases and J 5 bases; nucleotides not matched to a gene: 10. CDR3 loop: CSAPRTGMGDTQYF. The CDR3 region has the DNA TGCAGTGCCCCCCGGACAGGGATGGGAGATACGCAGTATTTT.

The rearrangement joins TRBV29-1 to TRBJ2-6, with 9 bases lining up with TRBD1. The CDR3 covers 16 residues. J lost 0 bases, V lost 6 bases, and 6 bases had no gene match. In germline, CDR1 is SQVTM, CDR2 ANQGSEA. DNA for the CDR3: TGCAGCGTACGGACAGGGGCCGGCTCTGGGGCCAACGTCCTGACTTTC. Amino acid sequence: CSVRTGAGSGANVLTF.

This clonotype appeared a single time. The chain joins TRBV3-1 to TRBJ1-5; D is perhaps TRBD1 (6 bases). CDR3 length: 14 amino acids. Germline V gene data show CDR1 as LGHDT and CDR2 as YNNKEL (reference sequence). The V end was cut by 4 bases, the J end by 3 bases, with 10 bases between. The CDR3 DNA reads TGTGCCAGCAGCCTCGACAGGCTCAATCAGCCCCAGCATTTT. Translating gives CASSLDRLNQPQHF.

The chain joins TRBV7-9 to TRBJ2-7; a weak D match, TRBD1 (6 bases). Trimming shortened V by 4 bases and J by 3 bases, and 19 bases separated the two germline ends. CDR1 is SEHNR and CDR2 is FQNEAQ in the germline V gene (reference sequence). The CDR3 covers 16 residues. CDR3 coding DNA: TGTGCCAGCAGCTCCATTTCCACAGGGAATATCTACGAGCAGTACTTC. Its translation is CASSSISTGNIYEQYF.

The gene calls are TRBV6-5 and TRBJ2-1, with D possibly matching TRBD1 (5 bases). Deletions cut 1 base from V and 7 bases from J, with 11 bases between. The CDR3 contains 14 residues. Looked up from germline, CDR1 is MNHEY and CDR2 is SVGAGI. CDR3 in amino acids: CASSYFQGRNEQFF. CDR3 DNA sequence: TGTGCCAGCAGTTACTTCCAGGGCCGAAATGAGCAGTTCTTC.

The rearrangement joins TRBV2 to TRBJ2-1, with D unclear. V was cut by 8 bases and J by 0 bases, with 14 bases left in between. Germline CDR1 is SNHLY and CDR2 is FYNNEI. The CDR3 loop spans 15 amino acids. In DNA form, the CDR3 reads TGTGCCAGCCCCTCACTCACTCGCTCCTACAATGAGCAGTTCTTC. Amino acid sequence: CASPSLTRSYNEQFF.

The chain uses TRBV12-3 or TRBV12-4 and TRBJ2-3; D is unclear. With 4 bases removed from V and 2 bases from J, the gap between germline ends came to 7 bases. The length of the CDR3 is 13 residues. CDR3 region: CASSSSFTDTQYF. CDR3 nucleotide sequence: TGTGCCAGCAGTTCCTCCTTCACAGATACGCAGTATTTT.